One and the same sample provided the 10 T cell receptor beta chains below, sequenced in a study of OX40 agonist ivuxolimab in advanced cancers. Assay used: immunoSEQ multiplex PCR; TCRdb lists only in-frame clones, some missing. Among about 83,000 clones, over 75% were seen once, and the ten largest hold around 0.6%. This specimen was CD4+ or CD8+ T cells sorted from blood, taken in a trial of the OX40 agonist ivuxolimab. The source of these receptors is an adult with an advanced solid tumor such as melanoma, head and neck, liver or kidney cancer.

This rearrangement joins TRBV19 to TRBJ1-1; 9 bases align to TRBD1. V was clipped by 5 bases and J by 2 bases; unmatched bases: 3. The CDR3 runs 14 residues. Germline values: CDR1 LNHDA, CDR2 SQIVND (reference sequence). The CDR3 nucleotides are TGTGCCAGTAGTTTGGACAGGGGAAACACTGAAGCTTTCTTT. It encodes CASSLDRGNTEAFF.

CDR3 nucleotide sequence: TGTGCCAGCAGCTCATCTAGGTCCGGGGAGCTGTTTTTT. Encoded protein: CASSSSRSGELFF. This rearrangement joins TRBV7-3 to TRBJ2-2; D not resolved. CDR1 is SGHTA and CDR2 is FQGTGA in the germline V gene. V lost 4 bases, J lost 6 bases, and 9 bases lay in between. The CDR3 extends over 13 amino acids.

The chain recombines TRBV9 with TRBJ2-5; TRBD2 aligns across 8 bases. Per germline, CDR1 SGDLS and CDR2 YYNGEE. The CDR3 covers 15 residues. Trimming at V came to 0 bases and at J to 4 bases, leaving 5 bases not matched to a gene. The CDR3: CASSVVGLAGETQYF. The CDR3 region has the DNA TGTGCCAGCAGCGTAGTCGGACTAGCTGGAGAGACCCAGTACTTC.

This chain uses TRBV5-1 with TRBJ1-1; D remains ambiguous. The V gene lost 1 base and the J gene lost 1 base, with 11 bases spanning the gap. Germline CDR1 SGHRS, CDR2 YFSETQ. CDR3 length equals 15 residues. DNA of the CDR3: TGCGCCAGCAGCTTGAAGTTGGCGGGGAACACTGAAGCTTTCTTT. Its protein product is CASSLKLAGNTEAFF.

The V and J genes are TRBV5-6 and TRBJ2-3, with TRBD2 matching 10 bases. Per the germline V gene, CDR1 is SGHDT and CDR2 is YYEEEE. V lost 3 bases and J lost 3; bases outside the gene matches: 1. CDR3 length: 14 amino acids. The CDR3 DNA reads TGTGCCAGCAGCTGGACTAGCGGTACAGATACGCAGTATTTT. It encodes CASSWTSGTDTQYF. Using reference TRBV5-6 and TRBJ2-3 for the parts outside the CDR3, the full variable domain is DAGVTQSPTHLIKTRGQQVTLRCSPKSGHDTVSWYQQALGQGPQFIFQYYEEEERQRGNFPDRFSGHQFPNYSSELNVNALLLGDSALYLCASSWTSGTDTQYFGPGTRLTVL.

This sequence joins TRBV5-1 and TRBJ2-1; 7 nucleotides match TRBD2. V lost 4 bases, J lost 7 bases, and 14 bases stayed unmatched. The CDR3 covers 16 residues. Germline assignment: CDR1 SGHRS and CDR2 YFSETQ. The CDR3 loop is CASSQMGSSGGNEQFF. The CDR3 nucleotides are TGCGCCAGCAGCCAGATGGGTTCTAGCGGCGGAAATGAGCAGTTCTTC.

This CDR3 is CASSYLGDDIQYF. DNA of the CDR3: TGTGCCAGCAGTTACTTAGGGGATGACATTCAGTACTTC. This chain joins TRBV6-6 and TRBJ2-4; D is possibly TRBD1 (5 bases). Trimming took off 1 base at V and 8 bases at J, with 9 bases between the two ends. This CDR3 has 13 residues. Germline V lookup: CDR1 MNHNY, CDR2 SVGAGI (reference sequence).

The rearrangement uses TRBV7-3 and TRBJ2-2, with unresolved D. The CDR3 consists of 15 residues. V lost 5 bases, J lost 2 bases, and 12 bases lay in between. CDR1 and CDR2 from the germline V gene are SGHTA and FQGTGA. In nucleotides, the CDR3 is TGTGCCAGCAGCCCAAGATCTAGAAACACCGGGGAGCTGTTTTTT. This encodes CASSPRSRNTGELFF.

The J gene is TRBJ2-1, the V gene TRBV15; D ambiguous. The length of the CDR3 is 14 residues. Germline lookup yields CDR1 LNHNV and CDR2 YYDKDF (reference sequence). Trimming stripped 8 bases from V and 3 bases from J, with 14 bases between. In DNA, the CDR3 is TGTGCCACCCAGAAGGAAGGTGGCTACAATGAGCAGTTCTTC. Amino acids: CATQKEGGYNEQFF.

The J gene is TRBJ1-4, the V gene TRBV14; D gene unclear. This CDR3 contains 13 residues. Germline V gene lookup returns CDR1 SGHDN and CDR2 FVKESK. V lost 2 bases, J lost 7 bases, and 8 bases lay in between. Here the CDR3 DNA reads TGTGCCAGCAGCCAACGGGTGGGTGAAAAACTGTTTTTT. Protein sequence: CASSQRVGEKLFF.